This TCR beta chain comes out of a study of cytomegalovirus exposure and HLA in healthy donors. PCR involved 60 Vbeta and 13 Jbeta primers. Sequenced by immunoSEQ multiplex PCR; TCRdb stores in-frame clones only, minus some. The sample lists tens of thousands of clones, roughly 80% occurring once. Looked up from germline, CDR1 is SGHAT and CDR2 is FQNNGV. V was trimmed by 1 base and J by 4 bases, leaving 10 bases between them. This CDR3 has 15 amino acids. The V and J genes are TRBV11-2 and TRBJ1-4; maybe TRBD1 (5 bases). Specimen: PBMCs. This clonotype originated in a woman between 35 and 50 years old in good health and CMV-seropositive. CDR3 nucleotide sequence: TGTGCCAGCAGCTTAGGAATGCAGGGTAATGAAAAACTGTTTTTT. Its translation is CASSLGMQGNEKLFF.